Listed here are 24 T cell receptor beta chains from one sample, sequenced in a study of T cells in Graves' hyperthyroidism and ophthalmopathy. Amplification yielded TCR beta CDR3 regions, with RNA transcripts as the source. A first-round RT-PCR of the TCR CDR3 used the HTBI primer set. One entry per CDR3 protein results from TCRdb running MiXCR on the multiplex PCR reads. The sample records 500,000 to 650,000 distinct CDR3 sequences, 17% being singletons. Sequenced input: blood. These receptors were taken from a woman between 18 and 29 years old with Graves' ophthalmopathy.

The rearrangement uses TRBV20-1 and TRBJ2-7; no definite D call. The V and J ends lost 0 bases and 0 bases respectively, with 6 bases between them. The CDR3 is 13 residues long. Germline CDR1 reads DFQATT; CDR2 reads SNEGSKA (reference sequence). The CDR3 DNA follows: TGCAGTGCTAGAGAGTCTGCCTCCTACGAGCAGTACTTC. The encoded protein is CSARESASYEQYF.

This clonotype qualifies as medium-sized (0.01 to 0.1%). This chain uses TRBV12-3 or TRBV12-4 with TRBJ2-3; possible D gene TRBD2, 6 bases. There are 15 residues in the CDR3. Deletions cut 6 bases from V and 1 base from J, with 14 bases between. The CDR3 spells CASSRTILGTDTQYF. The CDR3 DNA reads TGTGCCAGCAGCCGGACTATACTGGGCACAGATACGCAGTATTTT.

At least ten counts were recorded for this clonotype. The chain couples TRBV28 to TRBJ1-5; D might be TRBD1 (5 bases). This CDR3 spans 16 amino acids. The germline CDR1 and CDR2 sequences are MDHEN and SYDVKM. V shed 5 bases and J shed 1 base, with 15 bases lying between them. This chain's CDR3 is CASSPGTLGSNQPQHF. As DNA, the CDR3 is TGTGCCAGCAGTCCTGGGACCCTCGGAAGCAATCAGCCCCAGCATTTT.

This chain joins TRBV4-3 and TRBJ2-1; 11 bases line up with TRBD2. The germline V gene encodes CDR1 LGHNA and CDR2 YSLEER. The V gene end was trimmed by 3 bases and the J gene end by 4 bases; junction bases not matched to a gene: 5. The length of the CDR3 is 16 residues. For the CDR3, the DNA is TGCGCCAGCAGCCACACCGGGACTAGCGGATACAATGAGCAGTTCTTC. Its translation is CASSHTGTSGYNEQFF.

The sample holds many counts of this clonotype. V is TRBV11-2 and J is TRBJ2-1, with 13 bases matching TRBD2. V was pared by 2 bases and J by 8 bases, with 3 bases of the junction left unmatched. The CDR3 loop spans 15 amino acids. Germline V gene lookup returns CDR1 SGHAT and CDR2 FQNNGV. In DNA, the CDR3 is TGTGCCAGCAGCTTAAGACTAGCGGGGGGTGATGAGCAGTTCTTC. Its protein product is CASSLRLAGGDEQFF.

In its sample, this clonotype was seen many times. The rearrangement links TRBV7-9 to TRBJ2-3; 8 bases map to TRBD2. Germline CDR1 SEHNR, CDR2 FQNEAQ (reference sequence). This CDR3 comprises 14 residues. J gave up 7 bases and V 4 bases, and 7 bases lay outside the gene matches. CDR3: CASSSPPGGNTQYF. For the CDR3, the DNA is TGTGCCAGCAGCTCCCCCCCGGGGGGGAATACGCAGTATTTT.

The chain joins TRBV6-4 to TRBJ1-2, with TRBD1 as a possible D gene (5 bases). This CDR3 has 17 residues. Trimming shortened V by 2 bases and J by 5 bases, and 21 bases separated the two germline ends. Germline V CDR1 and CDR2: MRHNA, SNTAGT. The CDR3 DNA reads as TGTGCCAGCAGTGACGACGAAGGGACGGACGGAATTTATGGCTACACCTTC. Its translation is CASSDDEGTDGIYGYTF.

This clonotype has a handful of counts. The chain has TRBV12-3 or TRBV12-4 and TRBJ2-2; D possibly matches TRBD1 or TRBD2 (5 bases each). V lost 3 bases to trimming and J lost 2 bases, with 13 bases between them. This CDR3 region has 16 residues. The CDR3 protein is CASSFGETVNTGELFF. The CDR3 DNA is TGTGCCAGCAGTTTTGGGGAGACAGTCAACACCGGGGAGCTGTTTTTT.

The chain recombines TRBV12-3 or TRBV12-4 with TRBJ1-2; weak D call: TRBD1 (6 bases). The CDR3 has 14 amino acids. Trimming took off 8 bases at V and 1 base at J, with 14 bases between the two ends. CDR3 sequence reads: CASCARGYNYGYTF. DNA of the CDR3: TGTGCCAGCTGTGCCAGGGGTTATAACTATGGCTACACCTTC.

The gene calls are TRBV5-6 and TRBJ1-1; 7 bases are shared with TRBD1. The V segment lost 4 bases and the J segment 4 bases; nucleotides outside the gene matches: 7. The V gene's germline CDR1 is SGHDT and CDR2 YYEEEE. The CDR3 has 14 amino acids. CDR3 sequence reads: CASSRDRAITEAFF. The CDR3 nucleotides are TGTGCCAGCAGCCGCGACAGGGCTATCACTGAAGCTTTCTTT.

This clonotype was recorded at least ten times. The chain joins TRBV10-2 to TRBJ2-7, with D uncertain. The ends were cut back, 6 bases at V and 4 bases at J, with 13 bases in the middle. The CDR3 runs 13 residues. The germline CDR1 and CDR2 sequences are WSHSY and SAAADI. CDR3 loop: CASRTDLGYEQYF. The CDR3 bases are TGCGCCAGCAGGACGGATCTCGGGTACGAGCAGTACTTC.

Many counts were recorded for this clonotype. V and J are TRBV6-1 and TRBJ2-7, with D perhaps matching TRBD2 (5 bases). Germline V lookup: CDR1 MNHNS, CDR2 SASEGT. With 6 bases removed from V and 0 bases from J, the gap between germline ends came to 12 bases. This CDR3 region has 14 residues. DNA of the CDR3: TGTGCCAGCAGGGGGAAAGGGAGCTCCTACGAGCAGTACTTC. Residues: CASRGKGSSYEQYF.

This clonotype has a count of ten or more. The chain couples TRBV6-1 to TRBJ1-2; 8 nucleotides agree with TRBD1. The germline gives CDR1 MNHNS, CDR2 SASEGT. The CDR3 has 17 residues. V was pared by 2 bases and J by 2 bases, with 10 bases of the junction left unmatched. The CDR3 protein is CASSEPQMTGVNYGYTF. The DNA for the CDR3 is TGTGCCAGCAGTGAACCACAAATGACAGGGGTAAACTATGGCTACACCTTC.

Comments on this clonotype: A single base separates this from a much larger clone, so it may be a read error. Given the absence of the conserved phenylalanine or tryptophan at the CDR3 end, a read error is likely. The chain couples TRBV28 to TRBJ1-6, with TRBD1 matching over 9 bases. CDR3 size: 15 residues. With V trimmed by 7 bases and J by 10 bases, 11 bases remained unmatched. Germline CDR1 MDHEN, CDR2 SYDVKM. The CDR3 loop is CASILQGALGSPLHL. The CDR3 bases are TGTGCCAGCATTCTACAGGGGGCGCTTGGGTCACCCCTCCACCTT.

This clonotype was observed a few times. The chain has TRBV4-1 and TRBJ2-5; D uncertain. The CDR3 length is 14 residues. Trimming took off 4 bases at V and 4 bases at J, with 13 bases between the two ends. Germline V gives CDR1 MGHRA, CDR2 YSYEKL. The CDR3 DNA is TGCGCCAGCAGCCGGAACAGACTGGGAGAGACCCAGTACTTC. It translates to CASSRNRLGETQYF.

The chain joins TRBV10-3 to TRBJ2-3, with a weak D call TRBD1 (6 bases). The CDR3 consists of 14 residues. With 4 bases removed from V and 4 bases from J, the gap between germline ends came to 12 bases. The V gene's germline CDR1 is ENHRY and CDR2 SYGVKD. Here the CDR3 DNA reads TGTGCCATCAGTGTTGGGGGCATGGCAGATACGCAGTATTTT. This encodes CAISVGGMADTQYF.

This clonotype was detected many times. The gene calls are TRBV11-2 and TRBJ1-1, with D possibly matching TRBD1 (6 bases). V dropped 1 base and J dropped 4 bases, with 13 bases sitting between them. CDR3 length: 15 residues. The germline V gene has CDR1 SGHAT and CDR2 FQNNGV. CDR3 residues: CASSLGGGAGTEAFF. Written as DNA, the CDR3 is TGTGCCAGCAGCTTAGGCGGGGGCGCAGGCACTGAAGCTTTCTTT.

This clonotype was recorded a few times. The chain joins TRBV30 to TRBJ2-7, with TRBD1 identical over 11 bases. The CDR3 extends over 14 amino acids. V lost 6 bases and J lost 3; bases outside the gene matches: 7. CDR1 is GTSNPN, CDR2 SVGIG, per germline (reference sequence). For the CDR3, the DNA is TGTGCCTGTGGACAGGGGGCAACTATCTACGAGCAGTACTTC. This encodes CACGQGATIYEQYF.

This clonotype occurred many times. This chain connects TRBV2 to TRBJ2-1; TRBD2 is a possible D gene (5 bases). The germline V gene has CDR1 SNHLY and CDR2 FYNNEI. V dropped 7 bases and J dropped 4 bases, with 14 bases sitting between them. The CDR3 contains 14 residues. The CDR3 here is CASNAAEPYNEQFF. CDR3 in DNA: TGTGCCAGCAACGCAGCGGAGCCTTACAATGAGCAGTTCTTC.

In this sample, this clonotype turned up many times. V usage is TRBV13 and J usage is TRBJ1-4; weak D call: TRBD1 (6 bases). This CDR3 has 14 residues. From germline, CDR1 is PRHDT and CDR2 FYEKMQ (reference sequence). The V and J ends lost 2 bases and 8 bases respectively, with 12 bases between them. CDR3 sequence (DNA): TGTGCCAGCAGCTTACGGCAGGGGCTGGAAAAACTGTTTTTT. Translated: CASSLRQGLEKLFF.

This clonotype was observed at least ten times. The V gene is TRBV6-1, the J gene TRBJ1-2; possibly TRBD1 for D (5 bases). Trimming shortened V by 10 bases and J by 3 bases, and 15 bases separated the two germline ends. CDR3 length equals 13 residues. CDR1 and CDR2 from the germline V gene are MNHNS and SASEGT. The CDR3 region is CATSEGQYYGYTF. CDR3 in DNA: TGTGCCACTTCAGAGGGGCAGTACTATGGCTACACCTTC.

There are many counts of this clonotype. This sequence joins TRBV28 and TRBJ1-2; 9 bases map to TRBD1. CDR1 is MDHEN and CDR2 is SYDVKM in the germline V gene. This CDR3 comprises 14 residues. J gave up 8 bases and V 5 bases, and 9 bases lay outside the gene matches. The CDR3 DNA reads as TGTGCCAGCAGTAGTCGACAGGGGGTGAGCGGCTACACCTTC. Protein product: CASSSRQGVSGYTF.

This clonotype came up a few times. The rearrangement links TRBV29-1 to TRBJ2-1; TRBD2 matches at 7 bases. Germline V gene lookup returns CDR1 SQVTM and CDR2 ANQGSEA. The CDR3 spans 15 residues. Trimming took 3 bases from V and 0 from J; bases not matched to a gene: 5. CDR3 region: CSVEGGLSSYNEQFF. CDR3 coding DNA: TGCAGCGTTGAGGGAGGGCTTAGCTCCTACAATGAGCAGTTCTTC.

This clonotype was seen more than once but under ten times. This chain links TRBV6-1 with TRBJ1-2; 8 bases map to TRBD1. This CDR3 is built from 15 residues. Germline V lookup: CDR1 MNHNS, CDR2 SASEGT. V lost 5 bases, J lost 8 bases, and 13 bases stayed unmatched. The DNA for the CDR3 is TGTGCCAGCAGTACCTCGCCGACAGGGGCGCGCGGCTACACCTTC. Encoded protein: CASSTSPTGARGYTF.